A single T cell receptor (beta chain) is shown here with its context. This clonotype appeared many times. Its antigen remains unidentified. Base qualities are not at hand, and no much larger clone is one base apart. Hyperthyroidism was defined as stable when no progression to ophthalmopathy occurred within 18 months of follow-up. Patients with hyperthyroidism were aged 18 to 65 years, had been newly diagnosed, and had a disease duration of less than 2 months. Patients with other autoimmune diseases, uncontrolled infections, pregnancy or lactation were excluded. Diagnosis relied on clinical symptoms, serum thyroxine, TRAb, thyroid ultrasound and orbital computed tomography. Using Ficoll-Paque density gradient centrifugation, PBMCs were isolated from about 9.4 ml of fresh peripheral blood. Total RNA was extracted with Trizol reagent and quality-checked on an Agilent 2100 Bioanalyzer. These data come from a study of Graves' ophthalmopathy and Graves' hyperthyroidism (dated by TCRdb to 2016 to 2019). With respect to the entire study: Peripheral blood samples were taken at the time of initial diagnosis, before any treatment was given. The 100 discovery patients were randomly split 7:3 into training and test sets. Following sampling, methimazole starting at 30 mg daily was administered to hyperthyroidism patients, and high-dose intravenous methylprednisolone was administered to ophthalmopathy patients. A discovery set of 100 patients (43 ophthalmopathy, just over 55 stable hyperthyroidism) was enrolled to explore V-J signatures distinguishing ophthalmopathy from hyperthyroidism. In a handful of hyperthyroidism patients, the T-cell repertoire of thyroid tissue was compared with the T-cell repertoire of blood. An independent validation cohort comprised around 19 hyperthyroidism patients and over 15 patients who later progressed from hyperthyroidism to ophthalmopathy. TCR beta repertoire signatures were used to distinguish Graves' ophthalmopathy from Graves' hyperthyroidism and to predict progression to ophthalmopathy. In total, 135 blood samples were TCR-sequenced: 43 ophthalmopathy, some 72 hyperthyroidism and approximately 17 hyperthyroidism-to-ophthalmopathy patients.

For repertoire sequencing, TCR beta CDR3 regions were amplified from RNA transcripts. A first-round RT-PCR used HTBI primers with the Qiagen OneStep RT-PCR kit, followed by a second-round multiplex PCR, size selection and purification. Libraries were sequenced paired-end with 100 bp reads on an Illumina HiSeq2000. For the original study's pipeline: Reads were processed with SOAPnuke, discarding reads with adapters, uncalled bases, mean Phred below 15, or no exact constant-primer or identifier match. COPE v1.2.5 was used to merge high-quality paired reads. Unique nucleotide sequences were defined as clonotypes and aligned to IMGT TRB V, D and J references using MiTCR v1.1. The analysis was limited to V-J combinations with a frequency above 0.0001, which together covered 99.2% of the repertoires. For each V-J combination, a TCR clonal expansion and chaos score was defined as the ratio of F50 clonal expansion to chaos observed in the TCRdist matrix. Features were reduced by Welch's t-statistics and random forest to roughly 14 V-J combinations, which fed a naive Bayes classifier. Thyroid-blood repertoire similarity was quantified with the Morisita-Horn index. TCRdb passed the public sequencing reads through fastp at Q25 and MiXCR, retaining productive beta sequences. Each record represents a unique CDR3 protein, reported with the most common genes and DNA among its rows. The V and J calls here are based on TCRdb, not the publication. This sample has under 800,000 distinct CDR3 sequences in its table, and approximately 22% of those were observed once. More than 5.5% of the sample lies in the top ten.

The CDR3 has 15 amino acids, counting the end cysteine and phenylalanine. The only DNA kept is the CDR3, 45 bases in frame from the first base. V has 5 bases trimmed and J has 4 bases trimmed; junction bases matching no gene number 10. CDR1 MDHEN and CDR2 SYDVKM are derived from the germline V gene. Paper-wide results and their limitations: In validation, the model predicted ophthalmopathy progression with about 70% sensitivity and 72% to 80% specificity; roughly eleven predicted patients were CT-confirmed with GO in a median of approximately six months. No statistical method was used to set the sample size in advance, and the investigators knew which group each participant was assigned to. Most expanded thyroid clonotypes with frequency above 0.001 were also detected in blood, suggesting blood repertoires may reflect the thyroid immune response. In cross-validation, the 13-signature model distinguished ophthalmopathy from stable hyperthyroidism with approximately 85% sensitivity and around 81% specificity, and in the test set the corresponding values were roughly 80% and 75%.

Recombination joined TRBV28 with TRBJ2-5; 7 bases in the junction line up with TRBD2. Source material: peripheral blood. The sequence was collected from a woman aged 18-35 years with stable Graves' hyperthyroidism. Some clones in this sample may be carry-over from other donors' samples. Donor details come from another sample of the same person, matched by shared clones. DNA sequence: TGTGCCAGCAGTCTCCCCCGCGCGGGAGCAGAGACCCAGTACTTC. Protein translation: CASSLPRAGAETQYF.